The 21 T cell receptor beta chains below were found in one sample sequenced in a study of blood T cell repertoires in COVID-19. The method was immunoSEQ multiplex PCR; TCRdb's version includes in-frame clones alone and lacks a portion of them. The data hold fewer than 150,000 clones, with around 83% observed a single time. The source material was peripheral blood. The receptors stem from a human donor in a cohort sampled during active COVID-19.

V is TRBV9 and J is TRBJ2-5, with 8 bases identical to TRBD2. CDR3 length: 16 residues. J gave up 1 base and V 0 bases, and 5 bases lay outside the gene matches. Germline V gene lookup returns CDR1 SGDLS and CDR2 YYNGEE. The CDR3 reads CASSVGGGGSQETQYF. In nucleotides, the CDR3 is TGTGCCAGCAGCGTAGGTGGCGGGGGGTCCCAAGAGACCCAGTACTTC.

The chain combines TRBV6-2 or TRBV6-3 with TRBJ1-5; unclear D gene. CDR1 is MNHEY, CDR2 SVGEGT, per germline. The CDR3 loop spans 13 amino acids. V gave up 0 bases and J gave up 5 bases, with 5 bases separating them. In DNA, the CDR3 is TGTGCCAGCAGTTACTCGAGATATCAGCCCCAGCATTTT. Translating it yields CASSYSRYQPQHF.

This clone was counted a few times. This specimen includes other DNA sequences encoding the same CDR3. The rearrangement joins TRBV5-6 to TRBJ1-6, with TRBD1 matching 7 bases. Germline CDR1 SGHDT, CDR2 YYEEEE. The CDR3 spans 16 residues. V lost 4 bases and J lost 5; bases outside the gene matches: 9. The CDR3 spells CASSPNTGENNSPLHF. The CDR3 coding sequence is TGTGCCAGCAGCCCAAATACAGGGGAGAATAATTCACCCCTCCACTTT.

This chain connects TRBV7-2 to TRBJ2-3, with TRBD2 identical over 12 bases. The V gene's germline CDR1 is SGHTA and CDR2 FQGNSA. V was clipped by 1 base and J by 8 bases; unmatched bases: 13. This CDR3 is 18 amino acids long. CDR3 protein: CASSLVTRLAGEESTQYF. The CDR3 bases are TGTGCCAGCAGCTTAGTTACCCGACTAGCGGGAGAGGAAAGTACGCAGTATTTT.

The chain recombines TRBV28 with TRBJ1-2; 8 nucleotides line up with TRBD1. The trim removed 3 bases at V and 9 bases at J, leaving 3 bases unmatched. Germline V lookup: CDR1 MDHEN, CDR2 SYDVKM. The CDR3 has 12 amino acids. The CDR3 DNA reads TGTGCCAGCAGTTTGGACAGGGCACGCTACACCTTC. Translation: CASSLDRARYTF.

V is TRBV9 and J is TRBJ2-1; D might be TRBD2 (5 bases). V lost 3 bases to trimming and J lost 8 bases, with 12 bases between them. The germline CDR1 and CDR2 sequences are SGDLS and YYNGEE. This CDR3 spans 13 amino acids. The CDR3 DNA is TGTGCCAGCAGCGGTTGGCAGAGGGATGAGCAGTTCTTC. This sequence encodes CASSGWQRDEQFF.

The V and J genes are TRBV5-4 and TRBJ2-5, with 8 bases lining up with TRBD2. CDR1 is SGHNT and CDR2 is YYREEE in the germline V gene (reference sequence). The trim removed 4 bases at V and 9 bases at J, leaving 11 bases unmatched. The CDR3 consists of 14 residues. The CDR3 DNA is TGTGCCAGCAGCACCCGGGGGGGGCCGAAGGCCCAGTACTTC. This codes for CASSTRGGPKAQYF.

The chain joins TRBV12-5 to TRBJ1-5; possible D gene TRBD1, 5 bases. The V and J ends lost 1 base and 9 bases respectively, with 10 bases between them. The germline CDR1 and CDR2 sequences are LGHNT and FRNRAP. CDR3 size: 13 residues. CDR3: CASGLASQGPQHF. In nucleotides, the CDR3 is TGTGCTAGTGGTTTGGCCTCCCAGGGGCCCCAGCATTTT.

This chain uses TRBV11-3 with TRBJ1-2; possibly TRBD1 for D (6 bases). The CDR3 has 14 residues. Trimming removed 3 bases at V and 3 bases at J, with 11 bases between. Germline loops: CDR1 SGHNT, CDR2 YENEEA. CDR3 bases: TGTGCCAGCAGCTTGGGCCGACAGGACTATGGCTACACCTTC. Amino acid sequence: CASSLGRQDYGYTF.

V is TRBV10-3 and J is TRBJ2-7; D is possibly TRBD1 (7 bases). Germline CDR1 is ENHRY and CDR2 is SYGVKD. The V and J ends lost 3 bases and 3 bases respectively, with 18 bases between them. The CDR3 length is 16 residues. The CDR3 region has the DNA TGTGCCATCAGTGACGGTTCGGCAGGGGGGATCTACGAGCAGTACTTC. Amino acids: CAISDGSAGGIYEQYF.

The gene calls are TRBV5-4 and TRBJ2-3; TRBD2 matches 12 bases. The CDR3 runs to 16 residues. V was clipped by 0 bases and J by 8 bases; unmatched bases: 7. Germline V gene lookup returns CDR1 SGHNT and CDR2 YYREEE (reference sequence). In nucleotides, the CDR3 is TGTGCCAGCAGCTTGGGTCCTAGCGGGGGGGACAGTACGCAGTATTTT. Amino acid sequence: CASSLGPSGGDSTQYF.

In nucleotides, the CDR3 is TGTGCCAGCAGCTTAGGCCAGCGGACGAAAGCTTTCTTT. Amino acids: CASSLGQRTKAFF. This rearrangement joins TRBV13 to TRBJ1-1; the D is unclear. Per the germline V gene, CDR1 is PRHDT and CDR2 is FYEKMQ (reference sequence). Trimming removed 0 bases from V and 9 bases from J, with 11 bases in between. The CDR3 extends over 13 amino acids.

The genes are TRBV5-1 and TRBJ1-1; a weak D match, TRBD1 (6 bases). The CDR3 runs 13 residues. Trimming cost V 7 bases and J 0 bases, with 10 bases left between them. Germline V gene sequence: CDR1 SGHRS, CDR2 YFSETQ. The CDR3 nucleotides are TGCGCCAGCCGGGACACCTTGAACACTGAAGCTTTCTTT. Translated: CASRDTLNTEAFF.

The chain joins TRBV5-1 to TRBJ2-5, with TRBD2 matching 14 bases. The length of the CDR3 is 16 residues. Germline loops: CDR1 SGHRS, CDR2 YFSETQ. V lost 4 bases and J lost 5; bases outside the gene matches: 7. CDR3 protein: CASSLTSGGARETQYF. The DNA for the CDR3 is TGCGCCAGCAGCCTGACTAGCGGGGGGGCCCGGGAGACCCAGTACTTC.

The rearrangement uses TRBV5-1 and TRBJ2-1, with a weak D call TRBD2 (6 bases). Germline values: CDR1 SGHRS, CDR2 YFSETQ. This CDR3 has 17 amino acids. Trimming took off 3 bases at V and 5 bases at J, with 21 bases between the two ends. The CDR3 DNA is TGCGCCAGCAGCTATCCCGCGGGACGGACTTGGGACAATGAGCAGTTCTTC. Amino acids: CASSYPAGRTWDNEQFF. Variable domain in full (rest from reference TRBV5-1 and TRBJ2-1): KAGVTQTPRYLIKTRGQQVTLSCSPISGHRSVSWYQQTPGQGLQFLFEYFSETQRNKGNFPGRFSGRQFSNSRSEMNVSTLELGDSALYLCASSYPAGRTWDNEQFFGPGTRLTVL.

This clone was seen only once. The rearrangement uses TRBV19 and TRBJ1-2, with D tentatively TRBD1 (5 bases). V lost 11 bases, J lost 6 bases, and 22 bases lay in between. Germline V gene lookup returns CDR1 LNHDA and CDR2 SQIVND (reference sequence). The CDR3 has 14 residues. CDR3 sequence (DNA): TGTGCCGGACTGGGGGGAGCAACTATGGATGGCTACACCTTC. Protein sequence: CAGLGGATMDGYTF.

The rearrangement uses TRBV10-2 and TRBJ1-6, with a tentative D call TRBD1 (5 bases). CDR3 size: 16 residues. V lost 3 bases and J lost 10, with 19 bases in between. The germline V gene has CDR1 WSHSY and CDR2 SAAADI. The CDR3 DNA follows: TGCGCCAGCAGTGATAGGAGGGGAGGGGATTGGTCACCCCTCCACTTT. Translating it yields CASSDRRGGDWSPLHF.

The chain recombines TRBV18 with TRBJ1-3; unclear D gene. The germline V gene encodes CDR1 KGHSH and CDR2 LQKENI. This CDR3 comprises 17 residues. V lost 1 base and J lost 0, with 13 bases in between. This CDR3 is CASSPLSTESSGNTIYF. CDR3 nucleotides: TGTGCCAGCTCACCACTTTCGACGGAGAGCTCTGGAAACACCATATATTTT.

The chain couples TRBV3-1 (or the pseudogene TRBV3-2) to TRBJ1-1; TRBD1 matches 7 bases. The germline gives CDR1 LGHDT, CDR2 YNNKEL (reference sequence). This CDR3 contains 14 residues. With 0 bases clipped from V and 6 bases from J, the junction kept 4 bases outside the gene matches. CDR3 sequence (DNA): TGTGCCAGCAGCCAAGATCAGGGGGTCGCTGAAGCTTTCTTT. This codes for CASSQDQGVAEAFF.

This chain joins TRBV2 and TRBJ2-5; TRBD1 is a possible D gene (6 bases). With 1 base removed from V and 5 bases from J, the gap between germline ends came to 14 bases. The CDR3 runs to 15 residues. CDR1 and CDR2 (germline): SNHLY, FYNNEI. CDR3 DNA: TGTGCCAGCAGTGAAGGAGCCAGGGGTGGGGAGACCCAGTACTTC. Translated: CASSEGARGGETQYF.

This clone was detected a few times. This chain uses TRBV10-2 with TRBJ2-1; 12 positions match TRBD2. The V segment lost 4 bases and the J segment 11 bases; nucleotides outside the gene matches: 9. The CDR3 runs to 15 residues. In germline, CDR1 is WSHSY, CDR2 SAAADI. CDR3 nucleotide sequence: TGCGCCAGCAGTGGCCGGACTAGCGGGATCCAGCAGCAGTTCTTC. Amino acid sequence: CASSGRTSGIQQQFF.